The clone carrying this TCR beta chain has a single count. Profiled with immunoSEQ multiplex PCR; TCRdb holds only in-frame clones, not every one. The sample has 38,000 or so clones; more than 90% are singletons. V dropped 3 bases and J dropped 2 bases, with 13 bases sitting between them. The CDR3 loop spans 16 amino acids. Germline CDR1 is LGHNA and CDR2 is YNFKEQ. This entry is derived from a study of T cell changes during pregnancy in multiple sclerosis. The starting material was peripheral blood, obtained before pregnancy. The V call is TRBV4-2, the J call TRBJ2-2; possibly TRBD2 for D (6 bases). The TCR comes from a female donor with multiple sclerosis, enrolled in a pregnancy study. CDR3 DNA: TGTGCCAGCAGCCAGACGGGACTTTCAAACACCGGGGAGCTGTTTTTT. Translating it yields CASSQTGLSNTGELFF.